The 20 T cell receptor beta chains below were found in one sample sequenced in a study of T cell repertoires in cytomegalovirus infection. Using its own MiXCR run on the reads, TCRdb lists one record per CDR3 protein. The sample shows more than 150,000 distinct CDR3 sequences, 23% of them seen only once. Sequenced material: PBMCs. Receptor source: a human donor in good health (CMV status not recorded). Some clones in this sample may be carry-over from other donors' samples.

The chain combines TRBV7-9 with TRBJ2-1, with TRBD2 matching over 9 bases. V lost 5 bases, J lost 8 bases, and 13 bases stayed unmatched. Germline V lookup: CDR1 SEHNR, CDR2 FQNEAQ (reference sequence). The CDR3 length is 16 residues. CDR3 nucleotide sequence: TGTGCCAGCAGCCGCGGAGGTAGCGGGAGATTCGATGAGCAGTTCTTC. This translates into CASSRGGSGRFDEQFF.

This clonotype occurred a few times. The rearrangement links TRBV5-4 to TRBJ2-5, with D perhaps TRBD1 or TRBD2 (6 bases each). The V end was cut by 1 base, the J end by 5 bases, with 12 bases between. Germline CDR1 reads SGHNT; CDR2 reads YYREEE (reference sequence). The CDR3 spans 14 residues. CDR3 amino acids: CASSLKGGSETQYF. The CDR3 DNA is TGTGCCAGCAGCTTGAAAGGGGGGTCTGAGACCCAGTACTTC.

This clonotype is deemed medium-sized. The chain carries TRBV7-3 and TRBJ2-5; TRBD1 matches 11 bases. Germline trimming cut 0 bases from V and 5 bases from J; bases unmatched to any gene: 5. The CDR3 consists of 16 residues. Germline CDR1 SGHTA, CDR2 FQGTGA. The CDR3 here is CASSLTGTGGRETQYF. As DNA, the CDR3 is TGTGCCAGCAGCTTAACCGGGACAGGGGGTCGGGAGACCCAGTACTTC.

The chain couples TRBV5-1 to TRBJ2-7; maybe TRBD1 (5 bases). Trimming removed 5 bases at V and 1 base at J, with 13 bases between. Germline assignment: CDR1 SGHRS and CDR2 YFSETQ. The CDR3 is made up of 14 amino acids. The CDR3 loop is CASSYTGLSYEQYF. The CDR3 DNA sequence: TGCGCCAGCAGTTATACAGGTCTGTCCTACGAGCAGTACTTC.

The chain uses TRBV15 and TRBJ1-5, with 11 bases identical to TRBD1. This CDR3 is 15 amino acids long. V lost 5 bases, J lost 6 bases, and 6 bases stayed unmatched. The germline CDR1 and CDR2 sequences are LNHNV and YYDKDF (reference sequence). Written as DNA, the CDR3 is TGTGCCACCAGCGCTCCCGGGACAGGGGGTCAGCCCCAGCATTTT. Translation: CATSAPGTGGQPQHF.

Many counts were recorded for this clonotype. The V call is TRBV7-2, the J call TRBJ1-1, with D uncertain. Trimming shortened V by 2 bases and J by 4 bases, and 11 bases separated the two germline ends. Germline values: CDR1 SGHTA, CDR2 FQGNSA. This CDR3 region has 14 residues. The CDR3: CASSLSRASTEAFF. Written as DNA, the CDR3 is TGTGCCAGCAGCTTATCAAGGGCCTCCACTGAAGCTTTCTTT.

This clonotype showed up many times. The chain recombines TRBV6-2 or TRBV6-3 with TRBJ1-1; a weak D match, TRBD1 (5 bases). Germline loops: CDR1 MNHEY, CDR2 SVGEGT. The V end lost 2 bases, the J end lost 2 bases, and 15 bases lay between the germline ends. CDR3 length equals 16 residues. The CDR3 DNA reads as TGTGCCAGCAGTTACCAGGTCGGACACCGAAACACTGAAGCTTTCTTT. Amino acid sequence: CASSYQVGHRNTEAFF.

This chain links TRBV9 with TRBJ1-6; the D is unclear. V was cut by 0 bases and J by 9 bases, with 10 bases left in between. The germline gives CDR1 SGDLS, CDR2 YYNGEE. There are 14 residues in the CDR3. CDR3: CASSVDPGSSPLHF. In nucleotides, the CDR3 is TGTGCCAGCAGCGTAGACCCGGGGAGTTCACCCCTCCACTTT.

This clonotype appeared many times. V usage is TRBV7-8 and J usage is TRBJ2-4; D ambiguous. Trimming left V 5 bases short and J 6 bases short, with 20 bases between. Germline values: CDR1 SGHVS, CDR2 FQNEAQ. The CDR3 covers 16 residues. This CDR3 reads CASSPKTPPQPNIQYF. The DNA of the CDR3 is TGTGCCAGCAGCCCGAAGACCCCCCCCCAACCAAACATTCAGTACTTC.

V is TRBV5-1 and J is TRBJ2-5; TRBD1 is a possible D gene (6 bases). The germline V gene has CDR1 SGHRS and CDR2 YFSETQ. The V and J ends lost 4 bases and 2 bases respectively, with 18 bases between them. The CDR3 is 16 residues long. CDR3 DNA sequence: TGCGCCAGCAGCGGATCGGGACAAGTGAGGCAAGAGACCCAGTACTTC. Translation gives CASSGSGQVRQETQYF.

The gene calls are TRBV7-6 and TRBJ2-7; D tentatively reads TRBD1 or TRBD2 (5 bases each). V lost 6 bases to trimming and J lost 2 bases, with 11 bases between them. Germline CDR1 reads SGHVS; CDR2 reads FNYEAQ. There are 13 residues in the CDR3. The CDR3 sequence is CASRDGAAYEQYF. Here the CDR3 DNA reads TGTGCCAGCAGGGACGGGGCCGCCTACGAGCAGTACTTC.

The chain employs TRBV6-2 or TRBV6-3 and TRBJ2-7; 8 nucleotides agree with TRBD2. There are 13 residues in the CDR3. After removal of 7 bases from V and 2 bases from J, the junction contained 4 bases not matched to a gene. Germline loops: CDR1 MNHEY, CDR2 SVGEGT. The CDR3 coding sequence is TGTGCCAGCACTGCGGGAGGTACCTACGAGCAGTACTTC. Protein: CASTAGGTYEQYF.

The rearrangement links TRBV6-2 or TRBV6-3 to TRBJ2-5; the D gene is possibly TRBD1 (7 bases). Germline assignment: CDR1 MNHEY and CDR2 SVGEGT. CDR3 size: 14 residues. Trimming stripped 4 bases from V and 4 bases from J, with 13 bases between. The CDR3 sequence is CASSSTGRRETQYF. The CDR3 nucleotides are TGTGCCAGCAGTTCGACAGGGAGGCGAGAGACCCAGTACTTC.

This chain links TRBV23-1 with TRBJ1-1, with D uncertain. TRBV23-1 is noted as an ORF with a role that remains uncertain. This CDR3 region has 11 residues. Trimming stripped 7 bases from V and 9 bases from J, with 12 bases between. The CDR3 loop is CASKRATQAFF. Written as DNA, the CDR3 is TGCGCCAGCAAACGGGCGACCCAAGCTTTCTTT.

This clonotype was found a few times. This rearrangement joins TRBV28 to TRBJ2-1, with TRBD2 matching 7 bases. This CDR3 spans 15 amino acids. Germline V gene sequence: CDR1 MDHEN, CDR2 SYDVKM. V gave up 9 bases and J gave up 1 base; unmatched junction bases: 9. CDR3 nucleotides: TGTGCCAGTCACACGAGCGGGACTTCCTACAATGAGCAGTTCTTC. It encodes CASHTSGTSYNEQFF.

In its sample, this clonotype was seen once. The chain recombines TRBV3-1 with TRBJ2-7; no clear D. Germline CDR1 and CDR2: LGHDT and YNNKEL (reference sequence). Trimming removed 1 base from V and 2 bases from J, with 9 bases in between. The CDR3 length is 14 residues. The CDR3 sequence: CASSQVSGPYEQYF. CDR3 nucleotides: TGTGCCAGCAGCCAAGTCAGTGGTCCCTACGAGCAGTACTTC.

In its sample, this clonotype was seen many times. V is TRBV11-1 and J is TRBJ1-1; no firm D call. V lost 5 bases and J 1 base, leaving 14 bases between the germline ends. CDR1 is SGHAT, CDR2 FQDESV, per germline (reference sequence). The CDR3 is 15 amino acids. CDR3 protein: CASSPRLGKNTEAFF. The CDR3, as DNA: TGTGCCAGCAGCCCCCGTTTAGGGAAGAACACTGAAGCTTTCTTT.

This clonotype occurred many times. V usage is TRBV24-1 and J usage is TRBJ1-2; D is possibly TRBD1 (5 bases). Germline V gene data show CDR1 as KGHDR and CDR2 as SFDVKD. The CDR3 spans 13 residues. Trimming cost V 7 bases and J 3 bases, with 11 bases left between them. CDR3 nucleotide sequence: TGTGCCACCAGCCTAGGGGATCACTATGGCTACACCTTC. It yields the protein CATSLGDHYGYTF.

The chain is built from TRBV6-2 or TRBV6-3 and TRBJ1-4; unclear D gene. The CDR3 sequence is 12 residues long. V dropped 6 bases and J dropped 8 bases, with 10 bases sitting between them. CDR1 MNHEY and CDR2 SVGEGT come from the germline V gene. The CDR3 reads CASSNSREKLFF. As DNA, the CDR3 is TGTGCCAGCAGCAACAGTCGCGAAAAACTGTTTTTT.

The chain joins TRBV28 to TRBJ1-4; a weak D match, TRBD1 (5 bases). The germline V gene encodes CDR1 MDHEN and CDR2 SYDVKM. The ends were cut back, 4 bases at V and 7 bases at J, with 13 bases in the middle. There are 14 residues in the CDR3. CDR3 residues: CASSSRDWAEKLFF. The CDR3 nucleotides read TGTGCCAGCAGTTCCAGGGATTGGGCTGAAAAACTGTTTTTT.